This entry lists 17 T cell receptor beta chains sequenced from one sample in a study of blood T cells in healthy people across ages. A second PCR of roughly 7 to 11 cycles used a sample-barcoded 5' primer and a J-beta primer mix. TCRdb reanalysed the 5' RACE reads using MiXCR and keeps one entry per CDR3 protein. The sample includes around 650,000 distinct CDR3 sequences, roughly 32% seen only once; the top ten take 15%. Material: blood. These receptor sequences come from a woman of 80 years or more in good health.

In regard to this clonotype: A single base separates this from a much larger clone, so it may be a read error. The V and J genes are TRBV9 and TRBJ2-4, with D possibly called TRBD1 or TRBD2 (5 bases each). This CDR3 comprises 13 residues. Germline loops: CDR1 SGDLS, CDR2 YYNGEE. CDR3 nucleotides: TGTGCCGGCAGCCGGGACGGTATAAACATTCAGTACTTC. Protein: CAGSRDGINIQYF.

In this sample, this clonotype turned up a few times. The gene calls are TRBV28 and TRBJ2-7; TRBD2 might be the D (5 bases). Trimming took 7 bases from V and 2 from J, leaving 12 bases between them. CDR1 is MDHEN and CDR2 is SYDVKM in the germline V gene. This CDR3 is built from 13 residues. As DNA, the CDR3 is TGTGCCAGCACCCGCGGGCAGACCTACGAGCAGTACTTC. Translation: CASTRGQTYEQYF.

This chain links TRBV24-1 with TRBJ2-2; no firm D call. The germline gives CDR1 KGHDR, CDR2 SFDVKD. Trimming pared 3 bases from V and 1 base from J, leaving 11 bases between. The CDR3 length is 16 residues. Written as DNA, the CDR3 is TGTGCCACCAGTGATCCTACACAGATGAACACCGGGGAGCTGTTTTTT. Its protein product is CATSDPTQMNTGELFF.

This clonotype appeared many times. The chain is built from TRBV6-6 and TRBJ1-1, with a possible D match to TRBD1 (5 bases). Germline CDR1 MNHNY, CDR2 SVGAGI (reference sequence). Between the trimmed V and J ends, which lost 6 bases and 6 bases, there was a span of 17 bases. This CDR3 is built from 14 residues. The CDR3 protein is CASSKRGGMAEAFF. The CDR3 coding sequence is TGTGCCAGCAGCAAGAGGGGTGGCATGGCTGAAGCTTTCTTT.

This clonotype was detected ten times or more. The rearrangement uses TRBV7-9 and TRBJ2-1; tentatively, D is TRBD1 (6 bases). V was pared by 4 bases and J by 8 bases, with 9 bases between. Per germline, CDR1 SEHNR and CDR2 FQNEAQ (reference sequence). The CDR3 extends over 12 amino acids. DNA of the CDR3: TGTGCCAGCAGCTGGGGGCCCGATGAGCAGTTCTTC. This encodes CASSWGPDEQFF.

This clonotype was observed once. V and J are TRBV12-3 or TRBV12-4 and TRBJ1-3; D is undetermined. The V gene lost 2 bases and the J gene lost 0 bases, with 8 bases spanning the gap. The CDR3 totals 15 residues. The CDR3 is CASSLTRPSGNTIYF. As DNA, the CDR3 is TGTGCCAGCAGTTTAACCCGGCCCTCTGGAAACACCATATATTTT.

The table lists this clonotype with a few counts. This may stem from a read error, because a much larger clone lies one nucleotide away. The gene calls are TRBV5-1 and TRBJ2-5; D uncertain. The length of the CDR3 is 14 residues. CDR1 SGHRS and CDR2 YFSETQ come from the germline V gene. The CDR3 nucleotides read TGCGCCAGCTCACCAGCCTTGTCAAAAGAGGCCCAGTACTTC. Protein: CASSPALSKEAQYF. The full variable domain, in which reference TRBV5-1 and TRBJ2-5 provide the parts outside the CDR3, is KAGVTQTPRYLIKTRGQQVTLSCSPISGHRSVSWYQQTPGQGLQFLFEYFSETQRNKGNFPGRFSGRQFSNSRSEMNVSTLELGDSALYLCASSPALSKEAQYFGPGTRLLVL.

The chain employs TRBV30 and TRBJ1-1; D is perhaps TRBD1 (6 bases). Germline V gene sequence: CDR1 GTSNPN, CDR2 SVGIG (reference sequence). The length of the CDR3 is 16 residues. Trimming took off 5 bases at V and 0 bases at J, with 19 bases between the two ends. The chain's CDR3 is CAWDTGSQIMNTEAFF. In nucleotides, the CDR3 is TGTGCCTGGGATACAGGGTCCCAAATTATGAACACTGAAGCTTTCTTT. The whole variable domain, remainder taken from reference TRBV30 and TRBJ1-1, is SQTIHQWPATLVQPVGSPLSLECTVEGTSNPNLYWYRQAAGRGLQLLFYSVGIGQISSEVPQNLSASRPQDRQFILSSKKLLLSDSGFYLCAWDTGSQIMNTEAFFGQGTRLTVV.

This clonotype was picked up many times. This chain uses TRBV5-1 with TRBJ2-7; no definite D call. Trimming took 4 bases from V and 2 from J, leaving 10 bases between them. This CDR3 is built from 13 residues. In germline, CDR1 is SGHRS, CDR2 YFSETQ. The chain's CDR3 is CASSNGVTYEQYF. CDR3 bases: TGCGCCAGCAGCAACGGCGTGACCTACGAGCAGTACTTC. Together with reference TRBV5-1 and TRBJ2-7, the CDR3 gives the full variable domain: KAGVTQTPRYLIKTRGQQVTLSCSPISGHRSVSWYQQTPGQGLQFLFEYFSETQRNKGNFPGRFSGRQFSNSRSEMNVSTLELGDSALYLCASSNGVTYEQYFGPGTRLTVT.

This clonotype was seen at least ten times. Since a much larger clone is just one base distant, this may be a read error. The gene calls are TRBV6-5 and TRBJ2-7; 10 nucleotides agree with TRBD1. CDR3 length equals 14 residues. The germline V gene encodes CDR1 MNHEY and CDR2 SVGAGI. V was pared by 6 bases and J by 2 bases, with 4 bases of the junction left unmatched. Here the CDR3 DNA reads TGTGCCAGCAGGACCGGGACAGGGGCCTACGAGCAGTACTTC. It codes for CASRTGTGAYEQYF.

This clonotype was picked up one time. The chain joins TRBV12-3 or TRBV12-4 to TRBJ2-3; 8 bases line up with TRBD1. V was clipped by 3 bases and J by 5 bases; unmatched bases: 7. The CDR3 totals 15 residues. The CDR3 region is CASSLGTGSVDTQYF. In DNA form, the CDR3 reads TGTGCCAGCAGTTTGGGGACAGGTAGTGTAGATACGCAGTATTTT.

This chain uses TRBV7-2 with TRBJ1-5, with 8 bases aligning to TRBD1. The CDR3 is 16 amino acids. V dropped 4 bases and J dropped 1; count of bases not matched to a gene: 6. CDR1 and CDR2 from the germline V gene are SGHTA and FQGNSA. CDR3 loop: CASSSQTGASNQPQHF. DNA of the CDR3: TGTGCCAGCAGCTCCCAGACAGGGGCAAGCAATCAGCCCCAGCATTTT.

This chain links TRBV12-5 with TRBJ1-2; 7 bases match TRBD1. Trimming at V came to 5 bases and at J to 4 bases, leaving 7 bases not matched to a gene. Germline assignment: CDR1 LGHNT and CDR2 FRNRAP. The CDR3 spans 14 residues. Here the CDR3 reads CASGVQGDGYGYTF. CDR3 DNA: TGTGCTAGTGGTGTCCAGGGGGATGGCTATGGCTACACCTTC.

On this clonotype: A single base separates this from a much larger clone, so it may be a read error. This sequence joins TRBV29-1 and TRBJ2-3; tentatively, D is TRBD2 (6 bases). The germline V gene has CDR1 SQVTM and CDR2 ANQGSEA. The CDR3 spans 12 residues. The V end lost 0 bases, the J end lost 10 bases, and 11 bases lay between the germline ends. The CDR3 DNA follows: TGCAGCGTTGAAGAGGGGGGTTCAGCGCAGTATTTT. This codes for CSVEEGGSAQYF.

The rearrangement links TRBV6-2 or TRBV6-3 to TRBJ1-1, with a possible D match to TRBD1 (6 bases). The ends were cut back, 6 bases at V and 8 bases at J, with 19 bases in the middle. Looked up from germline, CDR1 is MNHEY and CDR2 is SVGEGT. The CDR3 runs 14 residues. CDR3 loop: CASSPFGTLDEAFF. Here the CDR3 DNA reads TGTGCCAGCAGCCCGTTCGGGACACTCGACGAAGCTTTCTTT.

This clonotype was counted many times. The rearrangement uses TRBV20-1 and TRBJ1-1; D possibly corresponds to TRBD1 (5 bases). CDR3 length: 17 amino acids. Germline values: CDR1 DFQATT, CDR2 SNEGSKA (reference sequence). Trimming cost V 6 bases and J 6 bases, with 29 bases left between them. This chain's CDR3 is CSAQQVAPGRESPEAFF. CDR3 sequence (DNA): TGCAGTGCCCAGCAGGTGGCTCCTGGCAGGGAGAGCCCTGAAGCTTTCTTT.

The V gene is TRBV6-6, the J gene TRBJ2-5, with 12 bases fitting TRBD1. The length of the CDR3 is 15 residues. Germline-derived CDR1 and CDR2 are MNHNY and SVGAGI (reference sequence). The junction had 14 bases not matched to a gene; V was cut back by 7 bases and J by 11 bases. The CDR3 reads CASNPGQGAGYEQYF. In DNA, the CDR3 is TGTGCCAGCAACCCGGGACAGGGGGCCGGCTATGAGCAGTACTTC.